The 27 T cell receptor beta chains reported below all come from one sample, sequenced in a study of spatial heterogeneity in lung cancer (dated by TCRdb to the late 2010s). Study-wide conclusions, independent of this receptor: The tumor nonsynonymous mutation count correlated with the number of expanded intratumoral alpha and beta TCRs.

Their target antigens are unknown. Taken with the paper, the label for time point translates to: sample taken at primary tumor resection. The protocol used for the library was 5' RACE. The sequencer listed for this sample is NextSeq 500. TCRdb reanalyzed the raw reads on its own, using fastp at Q25 for trimming and MiXCR for clone calling, and kept in-frame beta chains. Records with the same CDR3 protein are collapsed into one entry carrying the most frequent genes and DNA. The sample has about 23,000 distinct CDR3 sequences on record, more than 4.5% of them singletons. The ten largest clones represent around 9% of the sample. Source: lung tumor tissue, taken at surgery. These receptors were obtained from a male donor with early-stage non-small cell lung cancer.

The chain is built from TRBV19 and TRBJ1-4, with D maybe TRBD1 (6 bases). V lost 5 bases to trimming and J lost 7 bases, with 20 bases between them. CDR3 length equals 16 residues. The germline gives CDR1 LNHDA, CDR2 SQIVND (reference sequence). For the CDR3, the DNA is TGTGCCAGTAGTGGGATCGGACAGAAGCTTAGTGAAAAACTGTTTTTT. This codes for CASSGIGQKLSEKLFF. Drawing the rest from reference TRBV19 and TRBJ1-4, the complete variable domain is DGGITQSPKYLFRKEGQNVTLSCEQNLNHDAMYWYRQDPGQGLRLIYYSQIVNDFQKGDIAEGYSVSREKKESFPLTVTSAQKNPTAFYLCASSGIGQKLSEKLFFGSGTQLSVL.

A few counts support this clonotype. This chain links TRBV6-5 with TRBJ1-3; D gene uncertain. V shed 2 bases and J shed 1 base, with 15 bases lying between them. Germline values: CDR1 MNHEY, CDR2 SVGAGI. The CDR3 has 17 residues. CDR3 sequence reads: CASSYRPGYGSGNTIYF. Here the CDR3 DNA reads TGTGCCAGCAGTTACCGGCCGGGGTACGGTTCTGGAAACACCATATATTTT.

This clonotype has at least ten counts. The chain uses TRBV12-3 or TRBV12-4 and TRBJ2-3; 7 bases match TRBD2. CDR3 size: 16 residues. Unmatched junction bases numbered 11, after V lost 6 bases and J lost 2 bases. The CDR3 nucleotides read TGTGCCAGCAGCTCTGTTCTAGCGGCGTACACAGATACGCAGTATTTT. Residues: CASSSVLAAYTDTQYF.

In its sample, this clonotype ranks as medium-sized. This chain links TRBV28 with TRBJ2-7, with D possibly TRBD2 on 7 matching bases. The V end lost 3 bases, the J end lost 3 bases, and 9 bases lay between the germline ends. The CDR3 runs 13 residues. Germline-derived CDR1 and CDR2 are MDHEN and SYDVKM. The CDR3 spells CASSFGGLYEQYF. CDR3 nucleotide sequence: TGTGCCAGCAGTTTCGGGGGGCTCTACGAGCAGTACTTC.

Many counts were recorded for this clonotype. The rearrangement links TRBV27 to TRBJ2-6, with TRBD1 as a possible D gene (5 bases). This CDR3 region has 18 residues. CDR1 MNHEY and CDR2 SMNVEV come from the germline V gene (reference sequence). The V end was cut by 2 bases, the J end by 2 bases, with 16 bases between. The CDR3 sequence: CASSLGQGLRTGANVLTF. The CDR3 DNA reads TGTGCCAGCAGTTTAGGGCAGGGTCTTAGGACTGGGGCCAACGTCCTGACTTTC.

The CDR3: CASSRRTNTQYF. The CDR3 DNA reads as TGTGCCAGCAGCCGACGAACAAATACGCAGTATTTT. This chain links TRBV7-2 with TRBJ2-3; D remains ambiguous. Germline V gene data show CDR1 as SGHTA and CDR2 as FQGNSA. V gave up 5 bases and J gave up 7 bases, with 10 bases separating them. The CDR3 extends over 12 amino acids.

This clonotype was seen repeatedly, ten times or more. The chain recombines TRBV7-9 with TRBJ1-4, with no clear D. Between the trimmed V and J ends, which lost 5 bases and 10 bases, there was a span of 17 bases. The CDR3 sequence is 14 residues long. Germline loops: CDR1 SEHNR, CDR2 FQNEAQ (reference sequence). In DNA, the CDR3 is TGTGCCAGCAGCCCCCCCGGCGAGTTCGGAAAACTGTTTTTT. Translation gives CASSPPGEFGKLFF.

This clonotype showed up many times. V and J are TRBV11-2 and TRBJ2-7; unclear D gene. CDR3 size: 13 residues. V gave up 0 bases and J gave up 4 bases, with 7 bases separating them. Germline V gene data show CDR1 as SGHAT and CDR2 as FQNNGV. The CDR3 is CASSLDPGYEQYF. In DNA form, the CDR3 reads TGTGCCAGCAGCTTAGACCCTGGGTACGAGCAGTACTTC.

This clonotype was picked up many times. The chain has TRBV29-1 and TRBJ2-7; D unresolved. The CDR3 has 14 residues. The germline V gene encodes CDR1 SQVTM and CDR2 ANQGSEA. V lost 5 bases to trimming and J lost 4 bases, with 18 bases between them. This CDR3 reads CSVIAWSQRYEQYF. In nucleotides, the CDR3 is TGCAGCGTTATCGCCTGGAGCCAGAGGTACGAGCAGTACTTC.

This clonotype has just a few counts. One end of the junction does not line up with germline, which may come from a read error. This sequence joins TRBV5-1 and TRBJ2-5; tentatively, D is TRBD2 (6 bases). The CDR3 extends over 15 amino acids. The germline V gene encodes CDR1 SGHRS and CDR2 YFSETQ. Here the CDR3 reads CASSPLAREQGTQYF. Written as DNA, the CDR3 is TGCGCCAGCAGCCCTCTGGCTCGGGAGCAAGGGACCCAGTACTTC. Full variable domain (remainder filled in from reference TRBV5-1 and TRBJ2-5): KAGVTQTPRYLIKTRGQQVTLSCSPISGHRSVSWYQQTPGQGLQFLFEYFSETQRNKGNFPGRFSGRQFSNSRSEMNVSTLELGDSALYLCASSPLAREQGTQYFGPGTRLLVL.

This clonotype was recorded at least ten times. This chain links TRBV5-1 with TRBJ2-7; TRBD1 matches at 9 bases. Germline CDR1 is SGHRS and CDR2 is YFSETQ. CDR3 length: 14 amino acids. V lost 3 bases, J lost 2 bases, and 3 bases stayed unmatched. The CDR3 sequence is CASSSRTGAYEQYF. The CDR3 region has the DNA TGCGCCAGCAGCTCCCGGACAGGGGCCTACGAGCAGTACTTC.

The chain combines TRBV16 with TRBJ2-2; 8 positions match TRBD2. V was pared by 1 base and J by 3 bases, with 4 bases of the junction left unmatched. Germline V CDR1 and CDR2: KGHSY, FQNENV. The CDR3 length is 16 residues. The CDR3 is CASSQFGTSDTGELFF. For the CDR3, the DNA is TGTGCCAGCAGCCAATTTGGGACTAGTGACACCGGGGAGCTGTTTTTT. The full variable domain, completed using reference TRBV16 and TRBJ2-2, is GEEVAQTPKHLVRGEGQKAKLYCAPIKGHSYVFWYQQVLKNEFKFLISFQNENVFDETGMPKERFSAKCLPNSPCSLEIQATKLEDSAVYFCASSQFGTSDTGELFFGEGSRLTVL.

This clonotype was seen repeatedly, ten times or more. The chain has TRBV12-3 or TRBV12-4 and TRBJ2-2; D could derive from TRBD1 or TRBD2 (7 bases each). The CDR3 has 16 amino acids. The V and J ends lost 5 bases and 6 bases respectively, with 19 bases between them. CDR3 sequence (DNA): TGTGCCAGCAGTCCCCAGGGGGGGGGCGTAGCCGGGGAGCTGTTTTTT. Protein product: CASSPQGGGVAGELFF.

The chain recombines TRBV24-1 with TRBJ1-2, with 7 nucleotides matching TRBD1. This CDR3 contains 11 residues. V dropped 4 bases and J dropped 8; count of bases not matched to a gene: 0. Germline CDR1 and CDR2: KGHDR and SFDVKD. As DNA, the CDR3 is TGTGCCACCAGTGAAGGGGGCGGCTACACCTTC. This gives the protein CATSEGGGYTF.

By sample share, this clonotype is medium-sized. The CDR3 loop reads CASSLLAGLGYEQYF. The CDR3 DNA follows: TGCGCCAGCAGCTTGCTAGCGGGGTTGGGCTACGAGCAGTACTTC. This chain joins TRBV5-1 and TRBJ2-7; 9 bases agree with TRBD2. J was trimmed by 3 bases and V by 1 base; bases with no gene match: 5. The germline V gene encodes CDR1 SGHRS and CDR2 YFSETQ. The CDR3 covers 15 residues.

The sample holds many counts of this clonotype. This chain uses TRBV12-3 or TRBV12-4 with TRBJ1-2; a possible D gene is TRBD1 (6 bases). V gave up 2 bases and J gave up 5 bases, with 18 bases separating them. This CDR3 has 16 amino acids. CDR3 in DNA: TGTGCCAGCAGTTTAACGGGGGCGCGAATAAAGTATGGCTACACCTTC. It specifies CASSLTGARIKYGYTF.

This clonotype occurred many times. V is TRBV20-1 and J is TRBJ2-3; tentative D call: TRBD2 (6 bases). Germline lookup yields CDR1 DFQATT and CDR2 SNEGSKA (reference sequence). This CDR3 region has 17 residues. The ends were cut back, 0 bases at V and 1 base at J, with 17 bases in the middle. CDR3 sequence reads: CSARDPSGSYRTDTQYF. For the CDR3, the DNA is TGCAGTGCTAGAGATCCATCCGGGAGCTATCGCACAGATACGCAGTATTTT.

This sequence joins TRBV28 and TRBJ1-6; weak D call: TRBD1 (6 bases). The CDR3 is 13 amino acids. Germline-derived CDR1 and CDR2 are MDHEN and SYDVKM. The V and J ends lost 3 bases and 10 bases respectively, with 10 bases between them. The CDR3, as DNA: TGTGCCAGCAGTTTCCAGGGGAACTCACCCCTCCACTTT. Protein: CASSFQGNSPLHF.

This clonotype was recorded at least ten times. The chain joins TRBV7-9 to TRBJ1-6; weak D call: TRBD1 (5 bases). CDR3 length: 14 amino acids. Germline CDR1 reads SEHNR; CDR2 reads FQNEAQ (reference sequence). CDR3: CGGDADSYNSPLHF. The CDR3 DNA sequence: TGTGGAGGGGACGCGGACTCCTATAATTCACCCCTCCACTTT.

This clonotype is classed as medium-sized. The chain recombines TRBV11-2 with TRBJ2-2, with 11 bases matching TRBD2. V was pared by 2 bases and J by 4 bases, with 9 bases of the junction left unmatched. The V gene's germline CDR1 is SGHAT and CDR2 FQNNGV. The CDR3 contains 18 residues. CDR3 nucleotide sequence: TGTGCCAGCAGCTTACTAGCGGGGGGCTTTCGGAGCACCGGGGAGCTGTTTTTT. It translates to CASSLLAGGFRSTGELFF.

This clonotype was observed at least ten times. This chain joins TRBV18 and TRBJ2-7; 7 bases fit TRBD2. Germline lookup yields CDR1 KGHSH and CDR2 LQKENI. The CDR3 runs 17 residues. The trim removed 3 bases at V and 3 bases at J, leaving 14 bases unmatched. DNA for the CDR3: TGTGCCAGCTCACCTCCCCGAGGGCGGGAGCCTTTCTACGAGCAGTACTTC. Translating gives CASSPPRGREPFYEQYF.

Ten or more counts support this clonotype. This chain uses TRBV12-3 or TRBV12-4 with TRBJ1-2, with TRBD1 matching 7 bases. V was pared by 5 bases and J by 0 bases, with 18 bases of the junction left unmatched. CDR3 size: 19 residues. The CDR3: CASSPPPRTGPRANYGYTF. The CDR3 DNA is TGTGCCAGCAGTCCCCCCCCTCGGACAGGCCCAAGAGCTAACTATGGCTACACCTTC.

The sample holds a few counts of this clonotype. J is TRBJ1-3 and V is TRBV28; D uncertain. CDR3 size: 16 residues. Germline-derived CDR1 and CDR2 are MDHEN and SYDVKM. Trimming took 4 bases from V and 4 from J, leaving 17 bases between them. The CDR3 DNA reads as TGTGCCAGCAGTTCCCCCCCCGGCGCCGGAGGAAACACCATATATTTT. It translates to CASSSPPGAGGNTIYF.

This clonotype appeared many times. This chain uses TRBV24-1 with TRBJ2-1, with 8 bases aligning to TRBD2. The CDR3 is 16 residues long. Germline values: CDR1 KGHDR, CDR2 SFDVKD. The ends lost 2 bases at V and 6 bases at J; junction bases unmatched: 8. The CDR3 nucleotides read TGTGCCACCAGTGATTACGGACTAGCCGGCTCCAATGAGCAGTTCTTC. Protein sequence: CATSDYGLAGSNEQFF.

This clonotype was recorded at least ten times. The chain employs TRBV10-3 and TRBJ1-5; 7 bases are shared with TRBD1. V lost 3 bases to trimming and J lost 7 bases; unmatched junction nucleotides: 15. CDR3 length equals 17 residues. The germline V gene encodes CDR1 ENHRY and CDR2 SYGVKD. CDR3 loop: CAISDLGGGGQGQPQHF. The CDR3 coding sequence is TGTGCCATCAGTGATCTGGGTGGAGGGGGCCAGGGGCAGCCCCAGCATTTT.

This clonotype was observed many times. This chain joins TRBV6-2 or TRBV6-3 and TRBJ2-2; TRBD2 aligns across 7 bases. The trim removed 7 bases at V and 1 base at J, leaving 3 bases unmatched. Germline lookup yields CDR1 MNHEY and CDR2 SVGEGT. There are 14 residues in the CDR3. This CDR3 is CASKLAVNTGELFF. DNA for the CDR3: TGTGCCAGCAAGCTAGCGGTGAACACCGGGGAGCTGTTTTTT.

At least ten counts were recorded for this clonotype. Relative to the germline gene, one junction end is altered; a read error may explain this. V usage is TRBV27 and J usage is TRBJ2-1; 7 bases align to TRBD2. CDR3 length equals 14 residues. Germline CDR1 is MNHEY and CDR2 is SMNVEV (reference sequence). Here the CDR3 DNA reads TGTGCGAGCATCGGGGAGGGCTCCTACAATGAGCAGTTCTTC. Translated, it gives CASIGEGSYNEQFF.